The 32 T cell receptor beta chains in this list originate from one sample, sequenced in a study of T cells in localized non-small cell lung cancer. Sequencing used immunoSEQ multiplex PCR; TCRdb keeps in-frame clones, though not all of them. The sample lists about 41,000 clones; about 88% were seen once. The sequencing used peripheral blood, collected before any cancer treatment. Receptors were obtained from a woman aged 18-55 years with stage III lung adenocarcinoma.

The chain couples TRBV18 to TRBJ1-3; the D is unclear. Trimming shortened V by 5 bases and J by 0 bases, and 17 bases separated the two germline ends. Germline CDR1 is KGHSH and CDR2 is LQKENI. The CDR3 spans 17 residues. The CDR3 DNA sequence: TGTGCCAGCTCAATTGGCAGCCCTACCGTCTCTGGAAACACCATATATTTT. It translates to CASSIGSPTVSGNTIYF.

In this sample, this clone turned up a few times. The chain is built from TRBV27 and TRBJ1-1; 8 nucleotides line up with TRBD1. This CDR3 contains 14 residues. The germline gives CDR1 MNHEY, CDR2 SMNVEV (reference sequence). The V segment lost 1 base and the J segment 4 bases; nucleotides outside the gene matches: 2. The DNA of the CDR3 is TGTGCCAGCAGTTTATTACAGGGGGGCACTGAAGCTTTCTTT. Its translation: CASSLLQGGTEAFF.

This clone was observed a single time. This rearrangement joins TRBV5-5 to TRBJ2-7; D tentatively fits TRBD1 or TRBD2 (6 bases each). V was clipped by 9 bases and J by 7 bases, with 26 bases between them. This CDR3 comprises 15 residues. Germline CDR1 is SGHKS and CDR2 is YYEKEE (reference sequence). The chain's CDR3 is CAIQLGGRRDAEQYF. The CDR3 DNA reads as TGTGCCATCCAGCTCGGGGGCAGACGGGATGCGGAGCAGTACTTC.

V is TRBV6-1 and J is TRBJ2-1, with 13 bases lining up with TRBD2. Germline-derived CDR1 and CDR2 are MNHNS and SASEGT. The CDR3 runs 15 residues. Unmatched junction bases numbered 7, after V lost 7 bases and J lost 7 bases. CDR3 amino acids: CASNPTSGGPNEQFF. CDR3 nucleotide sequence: TGTGCCAGCAACCCGACTAGCGGGGGGCCGAATGAGCAGTTCTTC.

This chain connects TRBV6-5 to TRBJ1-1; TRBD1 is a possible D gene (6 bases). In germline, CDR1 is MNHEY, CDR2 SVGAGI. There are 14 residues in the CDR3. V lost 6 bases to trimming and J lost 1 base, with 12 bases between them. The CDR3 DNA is TGTGCCAGCAGACCGGGACACCCGAACACTGAAGCTTTCTTT. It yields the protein CASRPGHPNTEAFF.

CDR3 coding DNA: TGTGCCAGCAGATACCAGGAGGGGCATGGATCACCCCTCCACTTT. Protein sequence: CASRYQEGHGSPLHF. V usage is TRBV6-1 and J usage is TRBJ1-6; TRBD1 might be the D (5 bases). This CDR3 comprises 15 residues. Germline V gives CDR1 MNHNS, CDR2 SASEGT. Trimming took off 6 bases at V and 10 bases at J, with 19 bases between the two ends.

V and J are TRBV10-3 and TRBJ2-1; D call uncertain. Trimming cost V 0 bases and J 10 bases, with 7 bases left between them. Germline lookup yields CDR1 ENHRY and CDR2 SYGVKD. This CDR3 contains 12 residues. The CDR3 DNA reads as TGTGCCATCAGTGAGTCGTCAACCGAGCAGTTCTTC. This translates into CAISESSTEQFF.

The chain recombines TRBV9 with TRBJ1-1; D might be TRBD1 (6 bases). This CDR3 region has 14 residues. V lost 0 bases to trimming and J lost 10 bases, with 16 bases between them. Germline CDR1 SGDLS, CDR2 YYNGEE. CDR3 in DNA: TGTGCCAGCAGCGTAGCGGGGGGCGCGGAGGGAGCTTTCTTT. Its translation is CASSVAGGAEGAFF. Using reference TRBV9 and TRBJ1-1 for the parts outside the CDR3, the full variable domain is DSGVTQTPKHLITATGQRVTLRCSPRSGDLSVYWYQQSLDQGLQFLIQYYNGEERAKGNILERFSAQQFPDLHSELNLSSLELGDSALYFCASSVAGGAEGAFFGQGTRLTVV.

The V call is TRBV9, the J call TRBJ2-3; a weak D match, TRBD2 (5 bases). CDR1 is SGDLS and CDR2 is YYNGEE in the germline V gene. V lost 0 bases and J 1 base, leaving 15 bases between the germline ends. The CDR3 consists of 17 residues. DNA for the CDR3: TGTGCCAGCAGCGTAGGCGGGCAGACTTGGGGCACAGATACGCAGTATTTT. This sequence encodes CASSVGGQTWGTDTQYF.

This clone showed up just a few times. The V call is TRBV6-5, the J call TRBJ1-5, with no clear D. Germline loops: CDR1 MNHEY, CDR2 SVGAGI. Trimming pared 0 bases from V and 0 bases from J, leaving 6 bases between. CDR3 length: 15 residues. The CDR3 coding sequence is TGTGCCAGCAGTTACTCGAGGGTTAGCAATCAGCCCCAGCATTTT. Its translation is CASSYSRVSNQPQHF.

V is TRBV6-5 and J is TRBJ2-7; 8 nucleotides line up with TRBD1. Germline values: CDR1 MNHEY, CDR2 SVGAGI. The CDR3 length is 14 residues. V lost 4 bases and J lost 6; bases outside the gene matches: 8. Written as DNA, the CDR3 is TGTGCCAGCAGTTGGACAGGGCCCTTATCCGAGCAGTACTTC. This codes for CASSWTGPLSEQYF.

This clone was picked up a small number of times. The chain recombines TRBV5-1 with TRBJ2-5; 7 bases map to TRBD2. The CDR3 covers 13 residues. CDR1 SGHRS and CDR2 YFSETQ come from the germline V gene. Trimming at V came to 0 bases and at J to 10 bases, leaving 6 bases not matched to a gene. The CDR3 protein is CASSLEVAGDQYF. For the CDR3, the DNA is TGCGCCAGCAGCTTGGAGGTCGCGGGGGACCAGTACTTC. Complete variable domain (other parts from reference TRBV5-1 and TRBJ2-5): KAGVTQTPRYLIKTRGQQVTLSCSPISGHRSVSWYQQTPGQGLQFLFEYFSETQRNKGNFPGRFSGRQFSNSRSEMNVSTLELGDSALYLCASSLEVAGDQYFGPGTRLLVL.

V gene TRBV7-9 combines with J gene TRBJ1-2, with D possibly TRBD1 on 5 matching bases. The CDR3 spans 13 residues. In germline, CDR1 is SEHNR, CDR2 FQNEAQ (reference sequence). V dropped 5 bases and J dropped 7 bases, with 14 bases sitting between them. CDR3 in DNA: TGTGCCAGCAGCCTCGGGACGGGCCGTGGCTACACCTTC. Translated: CASSLGTGRGYTF. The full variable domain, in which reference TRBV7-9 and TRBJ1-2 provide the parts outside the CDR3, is DTGVSQNPRHKITKRGQNVTFRCDPISEHNRLYWYRQTLGQGPEFLTYFQNEAQLEKSRLLSDRFSAERPKGSFSTLEIQRTEQGDSAMYLCASSLGTGRGYTFGSGTRLTVV.

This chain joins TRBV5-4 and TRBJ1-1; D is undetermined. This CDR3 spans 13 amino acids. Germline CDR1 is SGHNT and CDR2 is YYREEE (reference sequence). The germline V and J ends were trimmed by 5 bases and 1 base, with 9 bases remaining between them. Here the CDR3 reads CASSGHKNTEAFF. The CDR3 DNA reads TGTGCCAGCAGTGGTCACAAGAACACTGAAGCTTTCTTT.

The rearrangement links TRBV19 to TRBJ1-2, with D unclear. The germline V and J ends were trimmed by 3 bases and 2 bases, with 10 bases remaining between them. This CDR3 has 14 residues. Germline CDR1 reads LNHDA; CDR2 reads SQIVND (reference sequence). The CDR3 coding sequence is TGTGCCAGTAGTATCCGGGCAGAGAACTATGGCTACACCTTC. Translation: CASSIRAENYGYTF. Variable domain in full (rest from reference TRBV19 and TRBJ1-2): DGGITQSPKYLFRKEGQNVTLSCEQNLNHDAMYWYRQDPGQGLRLIYYSQIVNDFQKGDIAEGYSVSREKKESFPLTVTSAQKNPTAFYLCASSIRAENYGYTFGSGTRLTVV.

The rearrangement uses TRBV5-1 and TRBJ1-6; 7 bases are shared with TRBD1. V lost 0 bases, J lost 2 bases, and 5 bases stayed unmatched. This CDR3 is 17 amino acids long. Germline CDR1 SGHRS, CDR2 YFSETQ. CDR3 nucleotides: TGCGCCAGCAGCTTGGGGGGCGGGACAGCCTATAATTCACCCCTCCACTTT. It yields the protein CASSLGGGTAYNSPLHF. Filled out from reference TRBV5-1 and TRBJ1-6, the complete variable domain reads KAGVTQTPRYLIKTRGQQVTLSCSPISGHRSVSWYQQTPGQGLQFLFEYFSETQRNKGNFPGRFSGRQFSNSRSEMNVSTLELGDSALYLCASSLGGGTAYNSPLHFGNGTRLTVT.

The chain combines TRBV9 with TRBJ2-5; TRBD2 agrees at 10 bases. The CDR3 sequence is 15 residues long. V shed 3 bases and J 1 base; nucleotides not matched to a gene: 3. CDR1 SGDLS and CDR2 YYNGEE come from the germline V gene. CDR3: CASSASGGFQETQYF. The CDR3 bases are TGTGCCAGCAGCGCTAGCGGGGGTTTCCAAGAGACCCAGTACTTC. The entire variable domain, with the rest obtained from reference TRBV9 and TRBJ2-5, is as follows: DSGVTQTPKHLITATGQRVTLRCSPRSGDLSVYWYQQSLDQGLQFLIQYYNGEERAKGNILERFSAQQFPDLHSELNLSSLELGDSALYFCASSASGGFQETQYFGPGTRLLVL.

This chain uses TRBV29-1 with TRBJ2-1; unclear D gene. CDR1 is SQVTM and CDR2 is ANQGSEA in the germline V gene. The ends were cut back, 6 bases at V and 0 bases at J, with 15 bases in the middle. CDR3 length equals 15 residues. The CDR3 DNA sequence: TGCAGCGTCGATCCCCGTTGGAGCTCCTACAATGAGCAGTTCTTC. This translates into CSVDPRWSSYNEQFF.

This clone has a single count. CDR3 amino acids: CAWQGGSNQPQHF. The CDR3 nucleotides read TGTGCCTGGCAGGGGGGAAGCAATCAGCCCCAGCATTTT. The chain has TRBV30 and TRBJ1-5; TRBD1 agrees at 7 bases. CDR1 is GTSNPN and CDR2 is SVGIG in the germline V gene (reference sequence). This CDR3 is built from 13 residues. The trim removed 5 bases at V and 1 base at J, leaving 2 bases unmatched.

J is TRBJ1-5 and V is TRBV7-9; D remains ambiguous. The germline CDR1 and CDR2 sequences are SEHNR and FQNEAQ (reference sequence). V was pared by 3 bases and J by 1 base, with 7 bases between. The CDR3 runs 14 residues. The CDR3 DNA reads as TGTGCCAGCAGCTTTGATGTGAGCAATCAGCCCCAGCATTTT. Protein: CASSFDVSNQPQHF.

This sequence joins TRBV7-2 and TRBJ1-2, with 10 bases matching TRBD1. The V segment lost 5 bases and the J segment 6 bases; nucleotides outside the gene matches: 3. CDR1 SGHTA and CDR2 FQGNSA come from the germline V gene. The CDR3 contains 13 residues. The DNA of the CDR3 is TGTGCCAGCAGCCCGACAGGGGGCAATGGCTACACCTTC. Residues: CASSPTGGNGYTF.

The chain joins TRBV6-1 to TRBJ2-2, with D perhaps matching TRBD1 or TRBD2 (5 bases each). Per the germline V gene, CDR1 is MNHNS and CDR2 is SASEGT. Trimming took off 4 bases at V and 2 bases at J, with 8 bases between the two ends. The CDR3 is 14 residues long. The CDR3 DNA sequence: TGTGCCAGCAGTGTCAGGGACAACACCGGGGAGCTGTTTTTT. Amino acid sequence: CASSVRDNTGELFF.

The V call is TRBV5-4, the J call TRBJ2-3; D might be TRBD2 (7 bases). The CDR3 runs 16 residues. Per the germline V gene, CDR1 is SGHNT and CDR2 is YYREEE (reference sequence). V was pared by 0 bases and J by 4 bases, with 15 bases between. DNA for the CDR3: TGTGCCAGCAGCTTGGTTGGGGGGGGCAGGTCAGATACGCAGTATTTT. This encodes CASSLVGGGRSDTQYF.

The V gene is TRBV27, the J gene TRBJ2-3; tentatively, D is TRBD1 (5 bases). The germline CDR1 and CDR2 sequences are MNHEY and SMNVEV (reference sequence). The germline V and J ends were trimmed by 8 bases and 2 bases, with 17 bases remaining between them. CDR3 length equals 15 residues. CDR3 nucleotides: TGTGCCAGCCACGCCCGAGACAGCTACACAGATACGCAGTATTTT. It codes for CASHARDSYTDTQYF.

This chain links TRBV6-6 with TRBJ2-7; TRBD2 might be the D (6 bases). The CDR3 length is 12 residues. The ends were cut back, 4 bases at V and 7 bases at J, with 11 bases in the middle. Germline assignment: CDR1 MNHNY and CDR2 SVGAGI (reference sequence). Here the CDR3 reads CASSSPGREQYF. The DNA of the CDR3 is TGTGCCAGCAGTTCGCCGGGGAGGGAGCAGTACTTC.

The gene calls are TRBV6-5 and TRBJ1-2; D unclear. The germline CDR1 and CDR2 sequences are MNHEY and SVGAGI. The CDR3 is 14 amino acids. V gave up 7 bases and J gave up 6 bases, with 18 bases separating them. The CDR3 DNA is TGTGCCAGCACGGCAGGACGTCAAGGAAATGGCTACACCTTC. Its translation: CASTAGRQGNGYTF.

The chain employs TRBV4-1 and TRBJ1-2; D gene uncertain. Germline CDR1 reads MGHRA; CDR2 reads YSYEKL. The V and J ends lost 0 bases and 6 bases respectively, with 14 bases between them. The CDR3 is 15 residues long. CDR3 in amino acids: CASSQDHGWADGYTF. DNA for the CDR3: TGCGCCAGCAGCCAAGATCATGGGTGGGCTGATGGCTACACCTTC.

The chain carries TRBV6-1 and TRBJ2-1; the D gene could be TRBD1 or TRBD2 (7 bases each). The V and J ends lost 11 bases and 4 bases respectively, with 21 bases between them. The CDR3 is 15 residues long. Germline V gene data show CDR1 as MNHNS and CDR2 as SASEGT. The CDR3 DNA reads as TGTGCCGCAAGGAATGGCCAGGGGGGGTACAATGAGCAGTTCTTC. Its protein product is CAARNGQGGYNEQFF.

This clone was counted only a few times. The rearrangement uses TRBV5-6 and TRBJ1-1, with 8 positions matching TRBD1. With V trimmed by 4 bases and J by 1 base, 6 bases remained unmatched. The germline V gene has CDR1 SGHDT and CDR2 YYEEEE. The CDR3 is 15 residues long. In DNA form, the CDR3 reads TGTGCCAGCAGCCGGGGGACAGGTCGGAACACTGAAGCTTTCTTT. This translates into CASSRGTGRNTEAFF.

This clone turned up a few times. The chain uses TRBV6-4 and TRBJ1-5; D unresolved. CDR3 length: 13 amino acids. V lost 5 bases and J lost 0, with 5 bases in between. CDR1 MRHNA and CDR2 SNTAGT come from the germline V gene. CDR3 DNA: TGTGCCAGCAGTTCGGCTAGCAATCAGCCCCAGCATTTT. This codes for CASSSASNQPQHF.

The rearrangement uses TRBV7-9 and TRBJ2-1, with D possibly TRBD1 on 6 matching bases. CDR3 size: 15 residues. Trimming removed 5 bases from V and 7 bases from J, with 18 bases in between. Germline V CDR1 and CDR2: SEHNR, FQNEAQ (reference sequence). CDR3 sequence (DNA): TGTGCCAGCAGCCTTCCACAGGGTTTGGCTAATGAGCAGTTCTTC. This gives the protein CASSLPQGLANEQFF. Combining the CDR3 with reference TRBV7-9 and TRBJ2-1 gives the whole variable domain DTGVSQNPRHKITKRGQNVTFRCDPISEHNRLYWYRQTLGQGPEFLTYFQNEAQLEKSRLLSDRFSAERPKGSFSTLEIQRTEQGDSAMYLCASSLPQGLANEQFFGPGTRLTVL.

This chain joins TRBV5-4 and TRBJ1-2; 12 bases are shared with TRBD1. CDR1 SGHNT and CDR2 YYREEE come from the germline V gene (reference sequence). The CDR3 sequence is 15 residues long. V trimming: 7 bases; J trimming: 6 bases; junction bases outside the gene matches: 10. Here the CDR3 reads CASGQTGTGGNGYTF. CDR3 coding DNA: TGTGCCAGCGGCCAGACCGGGACAGGGGGCAATGGCTACACCTTC.